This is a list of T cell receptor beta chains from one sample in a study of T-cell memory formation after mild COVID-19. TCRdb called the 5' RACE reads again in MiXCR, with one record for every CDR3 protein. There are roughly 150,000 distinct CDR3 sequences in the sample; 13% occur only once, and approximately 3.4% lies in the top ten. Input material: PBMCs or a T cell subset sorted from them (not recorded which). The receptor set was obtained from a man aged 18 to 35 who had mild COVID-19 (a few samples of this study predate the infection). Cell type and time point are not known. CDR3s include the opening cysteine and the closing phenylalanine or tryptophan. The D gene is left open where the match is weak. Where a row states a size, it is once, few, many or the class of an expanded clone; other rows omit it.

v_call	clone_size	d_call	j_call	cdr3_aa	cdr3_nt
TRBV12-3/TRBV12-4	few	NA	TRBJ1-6	CASNKGNNSPLHF	TGTGCCAGCAATAAGGGAAATAATTCACCCCTCCACTTT
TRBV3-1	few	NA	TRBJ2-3	CASRLKEGARDTQYF	TGTGCCAGCAGACTCAAGGAGGGGGCGAGGGATACGCAGTATTTT
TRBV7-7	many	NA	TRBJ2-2	CASSLDDRGLTETGELFF	TGTGCTAGCAGCTTAGATGATAGAGGACTAACTGAAACCGGGGAGCTGTTTTTT
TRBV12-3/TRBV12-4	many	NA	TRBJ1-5	CASSLRGQQPQHF	TGTGCCAGCAGTTTGAGGGGTCAACAGCCCCAGCATTTT
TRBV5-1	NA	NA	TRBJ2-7	CASQPFSGSPSYEQYF	TGCGCCAGCCAGCCCTTTTCAGGGTCGCCTTCCTACGAGCAGTACTTC
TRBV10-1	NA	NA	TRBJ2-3	CASSESSSWQGSVDTQYF	TGCGCCAGCAGTGAGTCGAGCTCTTGGCAGGGATCCGTGGATACGCAGTATTTT
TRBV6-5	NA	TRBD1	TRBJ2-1	CASSYSIRDREVYEQFF	TGTGCCAGCAGTTACTCGATCCGGGACAGGGAGGTTTATGAGCAGTTCTTC
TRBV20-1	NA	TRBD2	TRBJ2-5	CSASNPAGAGETQYF	TGCAGTGCTAGTAACCCAGCGGGGGCCGGAGAGACCCAGTACTTC
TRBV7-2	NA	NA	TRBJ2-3	CASSLGGRRDTQYF	TGTGCCAGCAGCTTAGGGGGAAGAAGAGATACGCAGTATTTT
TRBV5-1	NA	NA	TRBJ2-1	CASSLEGHEQFF	TGCGCCAGCAGCTTGGAGGGGCATGAGCAGTTCTTC
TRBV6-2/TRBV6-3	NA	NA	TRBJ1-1	CASSYYTREKAFF	TGTGCCAGCAGTTACTATACCAGGGAGAAAGCTTTCTTT
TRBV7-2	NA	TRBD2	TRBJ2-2	CASSGGTSGGSRELFF	TGTGCCAGCAGCGGAGGGACTAGCGGGGGGAGTCGGGAGCTGTTTTTT
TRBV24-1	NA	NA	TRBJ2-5	CATSDPRDSGETQYF	TGTGCCACCAGTGATCCCCGGGACTCGGGAGAGACCCAGTACTTC
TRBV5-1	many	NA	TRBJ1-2	CASSRLGADYGYTF	TGCGCCAGCAGCCGCCTGGGAGCCGACTATGGCTACACCTTC
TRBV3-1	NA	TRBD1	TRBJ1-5	CASSQATGFSQPQHF	TGTGCCAGCAGCCAAGCGACAGGGTTTAGTCAGCCCCAGCATTTT
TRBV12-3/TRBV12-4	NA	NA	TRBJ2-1	CASSFVRRANEQFF	TGTGCCAGCAGTTTTGTTCGTCGGGCCAATGAGCAGTTCTTC